The 15 T cell receptor beta chains below come from one sample, sequenced in a study of T cell responses to AZD1222 COVID-19 vaccine. Assay used: immunoSEQ multiplex PCR; TCRdb lists only in-frame clones, some missing. The sample shows 90,000 to 100,000 clones, roughly nine tenths of them seen only once. The sequencing here drew on peripheral blood, taken on day 0 of AZD1222 vaccination. These TCRs come from an adult in good health.

The V and J genes are TRBV19 and TRBJ1-6; 7 nucleotides line up with TRBD1. The CDR3 loop spans 15 amino acids. Germline V lookup: CDR1 LNHDA, CDR2 SQIVND (reference sequence). V was pared by 6 bases and J by 11 bases, with 13 bases of the junction left unmatched. CDR3 sequence reads: CASSPDRDQRTPLHF. In DNA form, the CDR3 reads TGTGCCAGTAGCCCTGACAGGGATCAGCGGACACCCCTCCACTTT.

V is TRBV4-1 and J is TRBJ1-2; no clear D gene. V dropped 1 base and J dropped 3 bases, with 18 bases sitting between them. Germline lookup yields CDR1 MGHRA and CDR2 YSYEKL. This CDR3 has 17 amino acids. The CDR3 loop reads CASSQVFTAPDHYGYTF. The CDR3 nucleotides are TGCGCCAGCAGCCAAGTCTTCACGGCCCCGGACCACTATGGCTACACCTTC.

The chain combines TRBV7-6 with TRBJ2-3; 12 nucleotides align to TRBD2. CDR1 is SGHVS and CDR2 is FNYEAQ in the germline V gene. The V segment lost 1 base and the J segment 4 bases; nucleotides outside the gene matches: 3. There are 16 residues in the CDR3. This chain's CDR3 is CASSLVTSGGSDTQYF. The CDR3 bases are TGTGCCAGCAGCTTAGTCACTAGCGGGGGGTCAGATACGCAGTATTTT.

CDR3 amino acids: CAWSVPLTGRNSPLHF. As DNA, the CDR3 is TGTGCCTGGAGTGTACCGCTGACAGGGCGCAATTCACCCCTCCACTTT. J is TRBJ1-6 and V is TRBV30; 7 bases match TRBD1. V was pared by 0 bases and J by 7 bases, with 9 bases of the junction left unmatched. Germline values: CDR1 GTSNPN, CDR2 SVGIG (reference sequence). The CDR3 is made up of 16 amino acids.

V gene TRBV18 combines with J gene TRBJ2-1; unclear D gene. The germline CDR1 and CDR2 sequences are KGHSH and LQKENI. V lost 3 bases and J lost 0, with 9 bases in between. This CDR3 spans 15 amino acids. CDR3 sequence: CASSPTVSSYNEQFF. The CDR3 DNA is TGTGCCAGCTCACCGACGGTGAGCTCCTACAATGAGCAGTTCTTC. Full variable domain (outside the CDR3, taken from reference TRBV18 and TRBJ2-1): NAGVMQNPRHLVRRRGQEARLRCSPMKGHSHVYWYRQLPEEGLKFMVYLQKENIIDESGMPKERFSAEFPKEGPSILRIQQVVRGDSAAYFCASSPTVSSYNEQFFGPGTRLTVL.

A remark on this clone: Germline and junction disagree at one end, which may indicate a read error. The chain links TRBV5-1 to TRBJ2-3; 10 bases line up with TRBD2. The length of the CDR3 is 16 residues. Germline V gives CDR1 SGHRS, CDR2 YFSETQ. CDR3: CASSRRGTSESDTQYF. CDR3 bases: TGTGCCAGCAGCCGACGCGGGACTAGCGAGTCAGATACGCAGTATTTT.

The count of this clone is one. The DNA for the CDR3 is TGTGCCAGCAGCCAAGAAAGGGAGGGTGAAGCTTTCTTT. Residues: CASSQEREGEAFF. The chain links TRBV4-2 to TRBJ1-1; no clear D gene. The V gene lost 0 bases and the J gene lost 7 bases, with 9 bases spanning the gap. The CDR3 has 13 residues. The germline V gene has CDR1 LGHNA and CDR2 YNFKEQ.

The rearrangement uses TRBV6-1 and TRBJ1-5; D unclear. CDR1 MNHNS and CDR2 SASEGT come from the germline V gene. The CDR3 is 14 residues long. The V gene lost 2 bases and the J gene lost 4 bases, with 9 bases spanning the gap. CDR3: CASSEPFGNQPQHF. CDR3 sequence (DNA): TGTGCCAGCAGTGAACCCTTCGGGAATCAGCCCCAGCATTTT.

This sequence joins TRBV6-5 and TRBJ1-2; D unclear. CDR1 MNHEY and CDR2 SVGAGI come from the germline V gene. The CDR3 consists of 14 residues. Trimming pared 2 bases from V and 4 bases from J, leaving 11 bases between. CDR3 sequence: CASSYLRTAYGYTF. Here the CDR3 DNA reads TGTGCCAGCAGTTACCTTAGGACTGCCTATGGCTACACCTTC.

The chain combines TRBV2 with TRBJ1-1, with D possibly TRBD1 on 5 matching bases. The CDR3 totals 14 residues. Germline V lookup: CDR1 SNHLY, CDR2 FYNNEI. Trimming stripped 6 bases from V and 11 bases from J, with 22 bases between. For the CDR3, the DNA is TGTGCCAGCAGAGGGACCTCCAGGGTCATGGGGGCTTTCTTT. Protein: CASRGTSRVMGAFF.

This clone appeared once. J is TRBJ1-1 and V is TRBV6-2 or TRBV6-3; D is perhaps TRBD1 (5 bases). V gave up 2 bases and J gave up 6 bases, with 13 bases separating them. CDR1 MNHEY and CDR2 SVGEGT come from the germline V gene. The CDR3 is 14 amino acids. The CDR3 here is CASSYPQGRAEAFF. The CDR3 DNA sequence: TGTGCCAGCAGTTACCCCCAGGGTAGGGCTGAAGCTTTCTTT.

The chain couples TRBV11-2 to TRBJ2-1; D perhaps matches TRBD2 (5 bases). The CDR3 spans 14 residues. Per germline, CDR1 SGHAT and CDR2 FQNNGV. Trimming stripped 6 bases from V and 4 bases from J, with 13 bases between. CDR3 in amino acids: CASRDLRGYNEQFF. DNA for the CDR3: TGTGCCAGCAGGGATCTTCGGGGTTACAATGAGCAGTTCTTC.

Only one count was recorded for this clone. The chain carries TRBV11-3 and TRBJ2-3, with D possibly being TRBD1 or TRBD2 (5 bases each). This CDR3 is built from 18 residues. V lost 2 bases, J lost 1 base, and 19 bases lay in between. Germline CDR1 is SGHNT and CDR2 is YENEEA. The CDR3 region has the DNA TGTGCCAGCAGCTTAAGCTGGGGGATCTTGGGGGGCACAGATACGCAGTATTTT. This codes for CASSLSWGILGGTDTQYF.

The chain recombines TRBV14 with TRBJ1-1, with TRBD1 matching over 7 bases. Germline CDR1 SGHDN, CDR2 FVKESK. Trimming cost V 5 bases and J 5 bases; bases outside gene matches: 8. The CDR3 has 14 amino acids. The CDR3 here is CASSGVQGGTEAFF. The DNA of the CDR3 is TGTGCCAGCAGCGGGGTCCAGGGGGGTACTGAAGCTTTCTTT.

This clone was seen only a few times. This chain uses TRBV11-3 with TRBJ2-5; 8 bases are a match to TRBD2. The CDR3 extends over 14 amino acids. The germline CDR1 and CDR2 sequences are SGHNT and YENEEA. V dropped 1 base and J dropped 4; count of bases not matched to a gene: 2. The CDR3 reads CASSLGTSRETQYF. CDR3 nucleotide sequence: TGTGCCAGCAGCTTAGGGACTAGCCGAGAGACCCAGTACTTC.